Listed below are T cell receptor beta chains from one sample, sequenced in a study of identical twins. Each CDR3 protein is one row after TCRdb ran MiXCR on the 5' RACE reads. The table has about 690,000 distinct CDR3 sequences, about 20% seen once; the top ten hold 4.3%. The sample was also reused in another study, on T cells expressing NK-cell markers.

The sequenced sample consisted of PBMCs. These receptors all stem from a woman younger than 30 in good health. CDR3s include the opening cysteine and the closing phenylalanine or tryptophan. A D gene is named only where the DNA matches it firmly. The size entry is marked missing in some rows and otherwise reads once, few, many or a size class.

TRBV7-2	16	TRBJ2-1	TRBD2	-	CSSSFSGGSSYNEQFF	TGTTCCAGCAGCTTTAGCGGGGGGAGCTCCTACAATGAGCAGTTCTTC
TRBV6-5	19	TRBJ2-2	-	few	CASSYSSFFSAANTGELFF	TGTGCCAGCAGTTACTCGAGTTTTTTCAGTGCTGCTAACACCGGGGAGCTGTTTTTT
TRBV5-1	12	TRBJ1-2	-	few	CASSFAQRDYTF	TGCGCCAGCAGCTTCGCCCAGCGAGACTACACCTTC
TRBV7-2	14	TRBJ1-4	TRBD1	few	CASSRGTVGQKLFF	TGTGCCAGCAGCCGCGGGACAGTGGGACAAAAACTGTTTTTT
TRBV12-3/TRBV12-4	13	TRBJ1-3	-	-	CASVEGVRNTIYF	TGTGCCAGCGTCGAAGGGGTCAGAAACACCATATATTTT
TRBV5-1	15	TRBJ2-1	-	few	CASSQGSRAYNEQFF	TGCGCCAGCAGCCAAGGCTCGAGAGCCTACAATGAGCAGTTCTTC
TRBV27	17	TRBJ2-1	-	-	CASSFRRSGRVWNEQFF	TGTGCCAGCAGTTTCCGAAGAAGCGGGCGGGTTTGGAATGAGCAGTTCTTC
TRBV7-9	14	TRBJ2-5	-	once	CASSHVTVQETQYF	TGTGCCAGCAGCCATGTGACAGTCCAAGAGACCCAGTACTTC
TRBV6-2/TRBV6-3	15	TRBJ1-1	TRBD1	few	CASSYVQGMNTEAFF	TGTGCCAGCAGTTACGTACAGGGGATGAACACTGAAGCTTTCTTT
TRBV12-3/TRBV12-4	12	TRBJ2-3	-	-	CASSVLGDTQYF	TGTGCCAGCAGTGTGCTAGGGGATACGCAGTATTTT
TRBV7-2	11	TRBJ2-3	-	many	CASSSRHTQYF	TGTGCCAGCAGCTCCCGGCATACGCAGTATTTT
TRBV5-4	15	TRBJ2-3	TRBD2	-	CASSSGTSGKDTQYF	TGTGCCAGCAGCTCGGGGACTAGCGGGAAAGATACGCAGTATTTT
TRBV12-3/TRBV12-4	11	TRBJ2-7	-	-	CASRAGSEQYF	TGTGCCAGCAGGGCCGGGAGCGAGCAGTACTTC
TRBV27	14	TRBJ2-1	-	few	CASQGGGYYNEQFF	TGTGCCAGCCAGGGGGGGGGTTACTACAATGAGCAGTTCTTC
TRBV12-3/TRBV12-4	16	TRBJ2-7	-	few	CASTKIPDRIPYEQYF	TGTGCCAGCACTAAAATTCCTGACAGAATTCCCTACGAGCAGTACTTC
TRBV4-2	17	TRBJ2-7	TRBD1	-	CASSPGDRGSLSYEQYF	TGTGCCAGCAGCCCTGGGGACAGGGGAAGCCTCTCCTACGAGCAGTACTTC
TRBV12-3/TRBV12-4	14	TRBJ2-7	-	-	CASSFSTGPAEQYF	TGTGCCAGCAGTTTCTCTACCGGGCCGGCCGAGCAGTACTTC
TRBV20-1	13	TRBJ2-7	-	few	CSAGDRTAYEQYF	TGCAGTGCTGGAGACAGGACCGCCTACGAGCAGTACTTC
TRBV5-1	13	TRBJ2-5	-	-	CASSLEMWETQYF	TGCGCCAGCAGCTTAGAGATGTGGGAGACCCAGTACTTC
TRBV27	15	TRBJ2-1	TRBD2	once	CASSHPGTSPNEQFF	TGTGCCAGCAGTCACCCCGGGACTAGCCCCAATGAGCAGTTCTTC
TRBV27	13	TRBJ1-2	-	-	CASSWLQGFGYTF	TGTGCCAGCAGTTGGTTACAGGGATTTGGCTACACCTTC
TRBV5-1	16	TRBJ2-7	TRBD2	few	CASRPGTSGSSYEQYF	TGCGCCAGCAGACCCGGGACTAGCGGAAGCTCCTACGAGCAGTACTTC
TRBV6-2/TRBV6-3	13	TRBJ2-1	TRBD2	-	CASSYFRLRELFF	TGTGCCAGCAGTTATTTTCGTTTGCGGGAGTTGTTCTTC
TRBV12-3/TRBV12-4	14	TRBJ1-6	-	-	CASNLGADNSPLHF	TGTGCCAGCAACTTGGGGGCGGACAATTCACCCCTCCACTTT
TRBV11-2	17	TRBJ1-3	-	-	CASSLFRPGFSGNTIYF	TGTGCCAGCAGCCTTTTTCGCCCCGGTTTCTCTGGAAACACCATATATTTT
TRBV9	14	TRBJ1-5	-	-	CASSGGQSNQPQHF	TGTGCCAGCAGTGGCGGACAGTCCAATCAGCCCCAGCATTTT
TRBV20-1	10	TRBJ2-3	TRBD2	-	CSAISGREYF	TGCAGTGCTATATCGGGGAGGGAGTATTTT
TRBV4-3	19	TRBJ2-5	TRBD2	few	CASSQDVPSGRAIQETQYF	TGCGCCAGCAGCCAAGATGTCCCTAGCGGGAGGGCCATACAAGAGACCCAGTACTTC
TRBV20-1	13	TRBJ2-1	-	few	CSARGSIYNEQFF	TGCAGTGCTAGAGGGAGTATATACAATGAGCAGTTCTTC
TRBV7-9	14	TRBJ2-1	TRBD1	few	CASSSWTGTNEQFF	TGTGCCAGCAGCTCATGGACAGGGACGAATGAGCAGTTCTTC
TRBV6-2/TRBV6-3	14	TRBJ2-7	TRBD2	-	CASRKLADAYEQYF	TGTGCCAGCAGGAAACTAGCGGATGCCTACGAGCAGTACTTC
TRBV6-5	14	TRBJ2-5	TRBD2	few	CASSYPGEGETQYF	TGTGCCAGCAGTTACCCGGGGGAGGGAGAGACCCAGTACTTC
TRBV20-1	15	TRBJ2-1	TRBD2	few	CSASSSGTKYNEQFF	TGCAGTGCTAGCAGCTCTGGGACTAAGTACAATGAGCAGTTCTTC
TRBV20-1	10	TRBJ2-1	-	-	CSALFDEQFF	TGCAGTGCTCTCTTCGATGAGCAGTTCTTC
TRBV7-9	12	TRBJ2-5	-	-	CASSHLLETQYF	TGTGCCAGCAGCCATCTATTGGAGACCCAGTACTTC
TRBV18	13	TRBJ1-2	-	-	CASSPLQEGGYTF	TGTGCCAGCTCACCCCTGCAAGAGGGTGGCTACACCTTC
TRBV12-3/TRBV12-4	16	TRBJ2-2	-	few	CASSLQPGSYTGELFF	TGTGCCAGCAGTCTCCAGCCGGGATCTTACACCGGGGAGCTGTTTTTT
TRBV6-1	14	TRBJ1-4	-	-	CASTPRGAGEKLFF	TGTGCCAGCACCCCACGGGGGGCAGGGGAAAAACTGTTTTTT
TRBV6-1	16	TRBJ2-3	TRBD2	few	CASSSSGGQSLFTQYF	TGTGCCAGCAGTAGCAGCGGGGGGCAATCACTATTTACGCAGTATTTT
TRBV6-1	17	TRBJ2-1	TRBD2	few	CASSLKLAPSSYNEQFF	TGTGCCAGCAGTCTTAAACTAGCGCCGAGCTCCTACAATGAGCAGTTCTTC
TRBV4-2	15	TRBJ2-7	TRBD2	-	CASSHGRGTSYEQYF	TGTGCCAGCAGCCATGGGCGGGGGACCTCCTACGAGCAGTACTTC
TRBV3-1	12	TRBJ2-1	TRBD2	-	CASSQLSGVQFF	TGTGCCAGCAGCCAGCTCAGCGGGGTACAGTTCTTC
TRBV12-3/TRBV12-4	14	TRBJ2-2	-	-	CASMGYGRTGELFF	TGTGCCAGCATGGGTTACGGTAGGACCGGGGAGCTGTTTTTT
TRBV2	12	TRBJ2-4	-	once	CASSPTTNIQYF	TGTGCCAGCAGCCCGACTACGAACATTCAGTACTTC
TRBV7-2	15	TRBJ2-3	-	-	CASSLDVTSTDTQYF	TGTGCCAGCAGCTTAGATGTGACTAGCACAGATACGCAGTATTTT
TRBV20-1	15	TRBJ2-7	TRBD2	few	CSARGRGGSWYEQYF	TGCAGTGCTAGAGGACGGGGCGGGAGTTGGTACGAGCAGTACTTC
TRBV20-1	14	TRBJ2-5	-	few	CSARVPLIKETQYF	TGCAGTGCTAGAGTACCCTTGATTAAGGAGACCCAGTACTTC
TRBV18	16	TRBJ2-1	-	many	CASSPLGRDSYNEQFF	TGTGCCAGCTCCCCTTTGGGGCGGGACTCCTACAATGAGCAGTTCTTC
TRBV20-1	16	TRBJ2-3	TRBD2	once	CSARVTRGGPGGSQYF	TGCAGTGCTAGAGTGACGCGGGGGGGGCCTGGAGGGTCGCAGTATTTT